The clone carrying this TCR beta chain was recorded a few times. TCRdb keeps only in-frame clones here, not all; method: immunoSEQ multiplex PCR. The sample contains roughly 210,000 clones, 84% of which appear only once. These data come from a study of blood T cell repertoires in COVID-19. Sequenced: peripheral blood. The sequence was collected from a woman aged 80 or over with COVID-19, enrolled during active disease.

Written as DNA, the CDR3 is TGTGCCAGTACAGGTGGCCCATTGGGGCAGGGCTACACCTTC. Encoded protein: CASTGGPLGQGYTF. This chain links TRBV28 with TRBJ1-2; perhaps TRBD1 as D (5 bases). V was clipped by 9 bases and J by 8 bases, with 22 bases between them. Per germline, CDR1 MDHEN and CDR2 SYDVKM. The CDR3 has 14 residues.